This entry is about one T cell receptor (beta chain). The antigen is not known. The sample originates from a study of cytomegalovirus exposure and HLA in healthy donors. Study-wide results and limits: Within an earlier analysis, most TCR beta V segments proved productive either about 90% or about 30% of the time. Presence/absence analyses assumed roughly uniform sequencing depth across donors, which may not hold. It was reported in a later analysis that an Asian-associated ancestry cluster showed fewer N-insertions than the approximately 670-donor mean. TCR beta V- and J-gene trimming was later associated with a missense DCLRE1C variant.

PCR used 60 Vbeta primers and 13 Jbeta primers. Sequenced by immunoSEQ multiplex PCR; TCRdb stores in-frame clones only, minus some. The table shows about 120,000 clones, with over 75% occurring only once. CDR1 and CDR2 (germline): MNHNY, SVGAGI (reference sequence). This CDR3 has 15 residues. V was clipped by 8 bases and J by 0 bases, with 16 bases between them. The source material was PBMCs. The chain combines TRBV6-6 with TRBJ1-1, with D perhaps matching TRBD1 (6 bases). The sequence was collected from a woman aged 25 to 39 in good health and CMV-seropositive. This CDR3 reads CASSLGRGLNTEAFF. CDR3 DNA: TGTGCCAGCTCTTTAGGGAGGGGGTTGAACACTGAAGCTTTCTTT.